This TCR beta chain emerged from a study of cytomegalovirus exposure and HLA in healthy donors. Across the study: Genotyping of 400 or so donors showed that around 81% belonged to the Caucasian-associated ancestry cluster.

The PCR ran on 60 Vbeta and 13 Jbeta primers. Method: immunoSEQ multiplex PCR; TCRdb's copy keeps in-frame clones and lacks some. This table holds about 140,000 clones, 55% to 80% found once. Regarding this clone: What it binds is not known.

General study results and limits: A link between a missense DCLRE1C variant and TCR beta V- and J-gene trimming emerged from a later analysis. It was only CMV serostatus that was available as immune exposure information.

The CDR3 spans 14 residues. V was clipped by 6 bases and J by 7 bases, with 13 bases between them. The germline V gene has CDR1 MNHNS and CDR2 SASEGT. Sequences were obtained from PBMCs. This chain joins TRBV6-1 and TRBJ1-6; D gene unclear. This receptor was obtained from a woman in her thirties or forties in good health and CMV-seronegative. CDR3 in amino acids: CASSVLEGNSPLHF. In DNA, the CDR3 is TGTGCCAGCAGCGTTTTGGAGGGAAATTCACCCCTCCACTTT.